What follows are 20 T cell receptor beta chains derived from one specimen sequenced in a study. MiXCR was run by TCRdb on the 5' RACE reads, yielding one entry per CDR3 protein. The sample records over 40,000 distinct CDR3 sequences, around a fifth being singletons. Tregs were sorted as CD4+CD25+CD127-/low cells. Material: Tregs sorted from a lymph node. The receptors stem from a female donor with breast cancer.

The CDR3 bases are TGCAGCGTGGGAATAGGGACAGGGAGCAATCAGCCCCAGCATTTT. This sequence encodes CSVGIGTGSNQPQHF. The chain combines TRBV29-1 with TRBJ1-5; 9 bases agree with TRBD1. This CDR3 comprises 15 residues. J lost 1 base, V lost 6 bases, and 7 bases had no gene match. Looked up from germline, CDR1 is SQVTM and CDR2 is ANQGSEA.

This clonotype was observed many times. The chain combines TRBV4-2 with TRBJ2-5, with D unclear. Trimming cost V 0 bases and J 5 bases, with 10 bases left between them. Per germline, CDR1 LGHNA and CDR2 YNFKEQ. The CDR3 runs 14 residues. This CDR3 is CASSQDSARETQYF. The CDR3 bases are TGTGCCAGCAGCCAAGACTCGGCGCGGGAGACCCAGTACTTC.

This clonotype showed up just a few times. CDR3 coding DNA: TGTGCCATCAGTGAGTCAAAGGGGTTGGGTGAGCAGTTCTTC. This translates into CAISESKGLGEQFF. The chain joins TRBV10-3 to TRBJ2-1; D might be TRBD1 (5 bases). Per germline, CDR1 ENHRY and CDR2 SYGVKD. There are 14 residues in the CDR3. Trimming shortened V by 0 bases and J by 9 bases, and 12 bases separated the two germline ends.

The rearrangement uses TRBV3-1 and TRBJ2-7; D is ambiguous. CDR1 and CDR2 from the germline V gene are LGHDT and YNNKEL (reference sequence). V dropped 2 bases and J dropped 5 bases, with 7 bases sitting between them. The CDR3 has 12 amino acids. CDR3 amino acids: CASSQSGNEQYF. Here the CDR3 DNA reads TGTGCCAGCAGCCAATCTGGGAACGAGCAGTACTTC.

Only a few counts were recorded for this clonotype. This chain uses TRBV7-2 with TRBJ2-1, with 7 bases that match TRBD2. The CDR3 runs to 14 residues. Trimming at V came to 6 bases and at J to 10 bases, leaving 12 bases not matched to a gene. Germline loops: CDR1 SGHTA, CDR2 FQGNSA. The CDR3 DNA follows: TGTGCCAGCAGACGGCGGGAGTTGAGCGGAGAGCAGTTCTTC. It translates to CASRRRELSGEQFF.

This chain uses TRBV6-2 or TRBV6-3 with TRBJ2-7; D is ambiguous. Trimming pared 9 bases from V and 0 bases from J, leaving 21 bases between. There are 16 residues in the CDR3. In germline, CDR1 is MNHEY, CDR2 SVGEGT. The CDR3 is CASQRGYLQSSYEQYF. The CDR3 DNA reads TGTGCCAGTCAGCGTGGGTATCTCCAAAGCTCCTACGAGCAGTACTTC.

This clonotype was counted a few times. The genes are TRBV5-1 and TRBJ2-7; unclear D gene. Germline V gene data show CDR1 as SGHRS and CDR2 as YFSETQ. Deletions cut 2 bases from V and 2 bases from J, with 20 bases between. The CDR3 runs to 17 residues. The CDR3 reads CASSFGGITTSAYEQYF. The CDR3 DNA reads as TGCGCCAGCAGCTTCGGCGGCATCACAACGTCAGCCTACGAGCAGTACTTC.

Worth noting for this clonotype: A much larger clone lies one base from this, so it may be a read error. This sequence joins TRBV5-1 and TRBJ1-1; D may be TRBD1 (6 bases). Per the germline V gene, CDR1 is SGHRS and CDR2 is YFSETQ. The V gene lost 7 bases and the J gene lost 7 bases, with 26 bases spanning the gap. The CDR3 has 16 residues. In DNA, the CDR3 is TGCGCCAGCGGCAACGCTCGGCCTAGGGAGGGGGGTGAAGCTTTCTTT. Its translation: CASGNARPREGGEAFF.

This clonotype was seen a few times. The chain employs TRBV7-9 and TRBJ2-7; 10 nucleotides match TRBD1. The CDR3 has 16 amino acids. V was clipped by 5 bases and J by 6 bases; unmatched bases: 13. Germline CDR1 reads SEHNR; CDR2 reads FQNEAQ (reference sequence). The CDR3 sequence: CASSDTGTGATSEQYF. The DNA of the CDR3 is TGTGCCAGCAGCGACACCGGGACAGGGGCAACTAGCGAGCAGTACTTC.

In its sample, this clonotype was seen many times. The chain links TRBV5-1 to TRBJ1-3, with TRBD1 matching 8 bases. The CDR3 extends over 16 amino acids. Trimming at V came to 1 base and at J to 4 bases, leaving 7 bases not matched to a gene. Germline values: CDR1 SGHRS, CDR2 YFSETQ. DNA of the CDR3: TGCGCCAGCAGCTTGCCCGACAGGGGAAGAGGAAACACCATATATTTT. Residues: CASSLPDRGRGNTIYF.

This clonotype has a count of ten or more. The rearrangement links TRBV6-5 to TRBJ1-1, with 8 bases identical to TRBD1. CDR1 is MNHEY and CDR2 is SVGAGI in the germline V gene. CDR3 length equals 15 residues. The V segment lost 5 bases and the J segment 1 base; nucleotides outside the gene matches: 6. CDR3 nucleotides: TGTGCCAGCAGTCCCGGGACAGGAGGGAACACTGAAGCTTTCTTT. Protein sequence: CASSPGTGGNTEAFF.

The sample holds many counts of this clonotype. The V call is TRBV20-1, the J call TRBJ2-7; D ambiguous. This CDR3 spans 12 amino acids. V was pared by 5 bases and J by 7 bases, with 15 bases between. Germline-derived CDR1 and CDR2 are DFQATT and SNEGSKA (reference sequence). The CDR3 DNA follows: TGCAGTGCTCCAATAAGAATGGAGGAGCAGTACTTC. This translates into CSAPIRMEEQYF.

This clonotype was detected a few times. The chain employs TRBV20-1 and TRBJ2-7; 8 bases map to TRBD1. Germline V gene sequence: CDR1 DFQATT, CDR2 SNEGSKA (reference sequence). CDR3 size: 15 residues. V dropped 0 bases and J dropped 2; count of bases not matched to a gene: 6. The CDR3 region has the DNA TGCAGTGCTAGAGACGGAGGACAGGGACCCTACGAGCAGTACTTC. Translation gives CSARDGGQGPYEQYF.

V gene TRBV4-1 combines with J gene TRBJ2-7; 9 bases fit TRBD2. Germline loops: CDR1 MGHRA, CDR2 YSYEKL. This CDR3 comprises 15 residues. V lost 5 bases, J lost 3 bases, and 8 bases stayed unmatched. Here the CDR3 reads CASSSYEAGGYEQYF. In DNA form, the CDR3 reads TGCGCCAGCAGCTCTTACGAAGCGGGGGGCTACGAGCAGTACTTC.

This clonotype has ten or more counts. The V gene is TRBV7-8, the J gene TRBJ2-5; the D gene could be TRBD1 or TRBD2 (5 bases each). The germline V gene encodes CDR1 SGHVS and CDR2 FQNEAQ. The CDR3 loop spans 15 amino acids. V was trimmed by 1 base and J by 7 bases, leaving 16 bases between them. The CDR3 DNA reads TGTGCCAGCAGCTTAGAGGGGACGGGGTCAGGGACCCAGTACTTC. It translates to CASSLEGTGSGTQYF.

This chain links TRBV7-2 with TRBJ2-7, with 11 bases that match TRBD2. CDR3 size: 14 residues. CDR1 is SGHTA, CDR2 FQGNSA, per germline. V trimming: 3 bases; J trimming: 4 bases; junction bases outside the gene matches: 2. CDR3 amino acids: CASSLGLAVYEQYF. The DNA of the CDR3 is TGTGCCAGCAGCTTGGGACTAGCGGTGTACGAGCAGTACTTC.

On this clonotype: A much larger clone is a single base away; this may be a read error. The chain links TRBV4-2 to TRBJ1-2, with no clear D. V dropped 1 base and J dropped 6 bases, with 9 bases sitting between them. CDR1 is LGHNA and CDR2 is YNFKEQ in the germline V gene. The length of the CDR3 is 13 residues. The CDR3 reads CASSQGCRDGYTF. Here the CDR3 DNA reads TGTGCCAGCAGCCAAGGGTGTCGGGATGGCTACACCTTC.

The sample holds many counts of this clonotype. The chain is built from TRBV7-9 and TRBJ1-1; possibly TRBD1 for D (5 bases). CDR3 size: 12 residues. Trimming pared 8 bases from V and 4 bases from J, leaving 11 bases between. Germline V gene lookup returns CDR1 SEHNR and CDR2 FQNEAQ (reference sequence). CDR3 region: CASGGVRTEAFF. The CDR3 coding sequence is TGTGCCAGCGGAGGGGTGCGCACTGAAGCTTTCTTT. The complete variable domain, with remaining parts taken from reference TRBV7-9 and TRBJ1-1, reads DTGVSQNPRHKITKRGQNVTFRCDPISEHNRLYWYRQTLGQGPEFLTYFQNEAQLEKSRLLSDRFSAERPKGSFSTLEIQRTEQGDSAMYLCASGGVRTEAFFGQGTRLTVV.

This clonotype was counted at least ten times. The chain is built from TRBV12-3 or TRBV12-4 and TRBJ1-2, with 9 bases lining up with TRBD1. Germline trimming cut 6 bases from V and 6 bases from J; bases unmatched to any gene: 14. This CDR3 is built from 16 residues. The CDR3 DNA follows: TGTGCCAGCAGATCCCGGGGAGACAGGGGGTCGCATGGCTACACCTTC. Translating gives CASRSRGDRGSHGYTF.

J is TRBJ2-1 and V is TRBV6-5, with TRBD2 matching 13 bases. V dropped 6 bases and J dropped 1; count of bases not matched to a gene: 9. The CDR3 loop spans 18 amino acids. Germline CDR1 and CDR2: MNHEY and SVGAGI. The CDR3 DNA reads as TGTGCCAGCAGGGACCGACTAGCGGGGGGCCCTTCCTACAATGAGCAGTTCTTC. It encodes CASRDRLAGGPSYNEQFF.